This is a list of T cell receptor beta chains from one sample in a study of post-analysis software for immune sequencing data. TCRdb re-derived calls from the PCR reads in MiXCR, one entry per CDR3 protein. The table shows about 430,000 distinct CDR3 sequences, with about 40% occurring only once. The sequenced sample was blood. These receptors all come from a girl aged 2-10 years with multiple sclerosis. The CDR3 runs from the conserved cysteine through the conserved F or W. The order of the fields is D gene, clone size, J gene, V gene, CDR3 protein, CDR3 DNA. A D gene is named only where the DNA matches it firmly. Clone size is stated in some rows and not others, as once, few, many or a class when expanded.

TRBD2 | many | TRBJ2-5 | TRBV15 | CATSRALAGARETQYF | TGTGCCACCAGCAGAGCCCTAGCGGGAGCGAGAGAGACCCAGTACTTC
- | - | TRBJ2-4 | TRBV12-3/TRBV12-4 | CASSLNVRLQGGNIQYF | TGTGCCAGCAGTTTAAATGTTCGGTTACAGGGAGGGAACATTCAGTACTTC
TRBD1 | - | TRBJ1-6 | TRBV18 | CASSPTGTGRFQSPLHF | TGTGCCAGCTCACCAACAGGGACAGGGCGGTTTCAGTCACCCCTCCACTTT
TRBD2 | - | TRBJ2-3 | TRBV20-1 | CSAGATSGRGNTQYF | TGCAGTGCGGGAGCGACTAGCGGGAGAGGAAATACGCAGTATTTT
- | - | TRBJ1-2 | TRBV7-9 | CASSRPRDYGYTF | TGTGCCAGCAGCCGACCCAGGGATTATGGCTACACCTTC
- | - | TRBJ1-2 | TRBV6-5 | CASTRTASYGYTF | TGTGCCAGCACCCGGACAGCCTCGTATGGCTACACCTTC
TRBD1 | few | TRBJ2-1 | TRBV7-2 | CASSLAGTGGGYEQFF | TGTGCCAGCAGCTTAGCCGGGACAGGGGGCGGATATGAGCAGTTCTTC
- | - | TRBJ1-1 | TRBV28 | CASRPSVNTEAFF | TGTGCCAGCCGCCCCTCTGTGAACACTGAAGCTTTCTTT
- | - | TRBJ2-5 | TRBV5-1 | CASSGRDFRVQETQYF | TGCGCCAGCAGCGGTAGGGACTTCCGAGTTCAAGAGACCCAGTACTTC
- | - | TRBJ1-5 | TRBV6-5 | CASSSIAGLEGRSNQPQHF | TGTGCCAGCAGTTCAATAGCCGGATTGGAAGGAAGAAGCAATCAGCCCCAGCATTTT
TRBD1 | - | TRBJ2-7 | TRBV28 | CASSFIRGSPYEQYF | TGTGCCAGCAGTTTTATCAGGGGGTCGCCCTACGAGCAGTACTTC
- | - | TRBJ1-5 | TRBV6-5 | CAGSYSRNQPQHF | TGTGCCGGCAGTTACTCTCGCAATCAGCCCCAGCATTTT
- | few | TRBJ1-5 | TRBV28 | CASILRDYSNQPQHF | TGTGCCAGCATATTACGGGACTATAGCAATCAGCCCCAGCATTTT
- | - | TRBJ2-1 | TRBV20-1 | CSARARTRSSYNEQFF | TGCAGTGCTAGAGCCCGGACCCGCAGCTCCTACAATGAGCAGTTCTTC
- | - | TRBJ2-7 | TRBV6-2/TRBV6-3 | CASSKRQNHPYEQYF | TGTGCCAGCAGTAAGCGACAGAACCACCCCTACGAGCAGTACTTC
- | many | TRBJ2-3 | TRBV27 | CASSLSGRTDTQYF | TGTGCCAGCAGTTTATCGGGGAGGACCGATACGCAGTATTTT
- | - | TRBJ1-2 | TRBV15 | CATSRDMASWGSGYTF | TGTGCCACCAGCAGAGATATGGCGTCTTGGGGTTCTGGCTACACCTTC